The rows below give T cell receptor beta chains drawn from one sample of a study of blood T cell repertoires in COVID-19. TCRdb's copy holds only in-frame clones and misses some; the assay was immunoSEQ multiplex PCR. This sample has 150,000 to 200,000 clones, with approximately 80% found just once. The specimen was PBMCs or T cells enriched from blood (not recorded which). These receptors were collected from a man between 65 and 85 years old who had been exposed to COVID-19. The CDR3 runs from the conserved cysteine through the conserved F or W. The order of the fields is CDR3 protein, CDR3 DNA, clone size, D gene, J gene, V gene. D genes are given only for firm matches. Rows give clone size only sometimes, using once, few, many, or a class for an expanded clone.

CASSLRGQFNQPQHF TGTGCCAGCAGTTTACGCGGGCAGTTCAATCAGCCCCAGCATTTT few NA TRBJ1-5 TRBV28
CASSAHSGANVLTF TGTGCCAGCAGCGCGCACTCCGGGGCCAACGTCCTGACTTTC NA NA TRBJ2-6 TRBV9
CASGLLVGEGTQYF TGTGCCAGCGGGTTATTGGTGGGAGAGGGAACGCAGTATTTT few NA TRBJ2-3 TRBV4-2
CASSLTTQGGNTEAFF TGTGCCAGCAGCTTGACGACACAGGGGGGGAACACTGAAGCTTTCTTT once TRBD1 TRBJ1-1 TRBV11-2
CASSDGTVSYTF TGTGCCAGCAGTGACGGGACAGTCAGCTACACCTTC NA TRBD1 TRBJ1-2 TRBV6-1
CASSDRGRRVYEQYF TGTGCCAGCAGCGACAGGGGACGGAGGGTTTACGAGCAGTACTTC few TRBD1 TRBJ2-7 TRBV6-2/TRBV6-3
CASSSLAGSVGDTQYF TGTGCCAGCAGCTCTCTAGCGGGTTCTGTCGGAGATACGCAGTATTTT NA TRBD2 TRBJ2-3 TRBV7-8
CASSPPTRTGELFF TGTGCCAGCTCACCCCCTACGCGGACCGGGGAGCTGTTTTTT NA NA TRBJ2-2 TRBV18
CASSPDRAEAFF TGTGCCAGCTCACCTGACAGGGCTGAAGCTTTCTTT NA TRBD1 TRBJ1-1 TRBV18
CASSTSRGITEAFF TGTGCCAGCAGTACCTCAAGAGGGATCACTGAAGCTTTCTTT NA NA TRBJ1-1 TRBV6-5
CASSLQGATNEKLFF TGTGCCAGCAGCCTACAGGGAGCAACTAATGAAAAACTGTTTTTT NA NA TRBJ1-4 TRBV5-8
CASSQDELAGGLHNEQFF TGTGCCAGCAGCCAAGATGAGCTAGCGGGGGGGCTTCACAATGAGCAGTTCTTC NA TRBD2 TRBJ2-1 TRBV3-1/TRBV3-2
CASKWDRGGNYGYTF TGTGCCAGCAAATGGGACAGGGGAGGAAACTATGGCTACACCTTC NA TRBD1 TRBJ1-2 TRBV2
CAWSAGLSAGLEETQYF TGTGCCTGGAGTGCTGGACTAAGCGCGGGGCTCGAAGAGACCCAGTACTTC NA NA TRBJ2-5 TRBV30
CASSGPENYYGYTF TGTGCCAGCAGCGGGCCCGAGAACTACTATGGCTACACCTTC NA NA TRBJ1-2 TRBV6-2/TRBV6-3
CASSPLEGTPYF TGTGCCAGTAGCCCCCTGGAGGGGACTCCGTACTTC NA NA TRBJ2-7 TRBV19
CASSLGRDEKLFF TGTGCCAGCAGCTTAGGCCGGGATGAAAAACTGTTTTTT few NA TRBJ1-4 TRBV7-9
CASSLGTGGRQETQYF TGTGCCAGCAGCTTAGGAACAGGGGGTCGGCAAGAGACCCAGTACTTC once TRBD1 TRBJ2-5 TRBV7-8
CATSEGTSNQPQHF TGTGCCACCAGTGAAGGGACAAGTAATCAGCCCCAGCATTTT NA NA TRBJ1-5 TRBV24-1
CASSIVKGGAEAFF TGTGCCAGTAGTATAGTGAAGGGAGGGGCTGAAGCTTTCTTT NA NA TRBJ1-1 TRBV19
CASSVGSGQLPYNEQFF TGTGCCAGCAGCGTCGGATCAGGACAGCTCCCATACAATGAGCAGTTCTTC NA NA TRBJ2-1 TRBV9
CASSLKRGTGGRGTYEQYF TGTGCCAGCAGTTTAAAAAGAGGGACAGGGGGCAGGGGGACCTACGAGCAGTACTTC NA TRBD1 TRBJ2-7 TRBV27
CASSRTQGMDF TGTGCCAGCAGTCGTACACAGGGGATGGACTTC NA TRBD1 TRBJ2-4 TRBV12-3/TRBV12-4
CASSLEGSGGPYNEQFF TGCGCCAGCAGCTTGGAGGGTAGCGGGGGGCCATACAATGAGCAGTTCTTC NA TRBD2 TRBJ2-1 TRBV5-1
CASGQGANQPQHF TGTGCCAGCGGCCAGGGGGCCAATCAGCCCCAGCATTTT NA TRBD1 TRBJ1-5 TRBV7-2
CASSRRGGYTF TGTGCCAGCTCACGCAGAGGGGGCTACACCTTC NA NA TRBJ1-2 TRBV12-3/TRBV12-4
CAVFFRDRANYGYTF TGTGCCGTATTTTTTAGGGACAGGGCTAACTATGGCTACACCTTC NA TRBD1 TRBJ1-2 TRBV7-9
CSANSNEQFF TGCAGCGCCAACAGTAATGAGCAGTTCTTC NA NA TRBJ2-1 TRBV29-1
CASSATGVTYEQYF TGTGCCAGCAGCGCTACAGGGGTCACCTACGAGCAGTACTTC NA TRBD1 TRBJ2-7 TRBV11-2
CASSYEKGHHYGYTF TGTGCCAGCAGTTACGAGAAGGGGCATCACTATGGCTACACCTTC NA NA TRBJ1-2 TRBV6-5
CASSSYTTGGGNTIYF TGTGCCAGCAGTTCTTACACGACAGGGGGCGGAAACACCATATATTTT NA TRBD1 TRBJ1-3 TRBV28
CASSPSGRRGTDTQYF TGTGCCAGCAGTCCTAGCGGGAGGAGGGGCACGGATACGCAGTATTTT NA TRBD2 TRBJ2-3 TRBV28
CASREGAGNQPQHF TGTGCCAGTAGGGAGGGAGCGGGCAATCAGCCCCAGCATTTT NA NA TRBJ1-5 TRBV19
CASSLLQGAVGNQPQHF TGTGCCAGCAGCTTACTACAGGGAGCCGTTGGAAATCAGCCCCAGCATTTT NA NA TRBJ1-5 TRBV7-8
CASSLGLGLRRELFF TGTGCCAGCAGCTTAGGGTTGGGACTCCGGAGGGAGCTGTTTTTT NA NA TRBJ2-2 TRBV7-8
CASSILDRVAGYTF TGTGCCAGTAGTATACTGGACAGGGTTGCTGGCTACACCTTC NA TRBD1 TRBJ1-2 TRBV19
CASSLIAGRAQETQYF TGTGCCAGCAGTTTAATCGCAGGGAGGGCTCAAGAGACCCAGTACTTC few TRBD2 TRBJ2-5 TRBV28
CASSPGAGGATEAFF TGCGCCAGCAGCCCGGGGGCAGGGGGCGCGACTGAAGCTTTCTTT NA TRBD1 TRBJ1-1 TRBV4-3
CASSVNGATGELFF TGTGCCAGCAGTGTCAATGGGGCGACCGGGGAGCTGTTTTTT NA NA TRBJ2-2 TRBV19
CASGTSGGLYEQYF TGTGCCTCGGGGACTAGCGGGGGCCTCTACGAGCAGTACTTC NA TRBD2 TRBJ2-7 TRBV10-3
CASSLDENPYNEQFF TGTGCCAGCAGCTTAGACGAGAACCCCTACAATGAGCAGTTCTTC NA NA TRBJ2-1 TRBV7-7
CASTPGQVNYGYTF TGTGCCAGCACCCCGGGACAGGTCAACTATGGCTACACCTTC few TRBD1 TRBJ1-2 TRBV7-2
CASRPEHSNFHQPQHF TGTGCCTCGCGGCCAGAGCACTCCAACTTCCATCAGCCCCAGCATTTT NA NA TRBJ1-5 TRBV19
CASSSGQGRTGELFF TGTGCCAGCAGCTCAGGACAGGGGCGCACCGGGGAGCTGTTTTTT NA TRBD1 TRBJ2-2 TRBV7-7
CASSWGQGLGNEQFF TGTGCCAGCAGCTGGGGACAGGGCCTTGGGAATGAGCAGTTCTTC NA TRBD1 TRBJ2-1 TRBV13